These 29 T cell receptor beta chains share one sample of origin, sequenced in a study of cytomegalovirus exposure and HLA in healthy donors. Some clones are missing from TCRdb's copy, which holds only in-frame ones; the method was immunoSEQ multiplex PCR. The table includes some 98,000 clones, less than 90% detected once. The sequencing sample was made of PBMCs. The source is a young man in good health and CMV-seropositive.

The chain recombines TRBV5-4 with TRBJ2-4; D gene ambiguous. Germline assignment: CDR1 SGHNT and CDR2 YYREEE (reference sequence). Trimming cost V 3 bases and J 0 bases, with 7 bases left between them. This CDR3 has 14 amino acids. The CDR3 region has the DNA TGTGCCAGCAGCTCCGGGTCAGCCAAAAACATTCAGTACTTC. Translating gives CASSSGSAKNIQYF.

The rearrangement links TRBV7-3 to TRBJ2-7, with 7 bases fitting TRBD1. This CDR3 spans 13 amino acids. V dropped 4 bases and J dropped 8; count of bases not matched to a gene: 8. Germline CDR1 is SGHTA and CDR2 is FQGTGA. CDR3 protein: CASSSDRLEKQYF. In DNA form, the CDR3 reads TGTGCCAGCAGCTCGGACAGGCTTGAGAAGCAGTACTTC.

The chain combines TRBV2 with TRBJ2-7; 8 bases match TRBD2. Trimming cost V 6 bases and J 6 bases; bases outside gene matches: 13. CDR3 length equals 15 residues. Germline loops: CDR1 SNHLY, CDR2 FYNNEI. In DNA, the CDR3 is TGTGCCAGCAGCGCCGGGACTAGGGTGGTTAGCGAGCAGTACTTC. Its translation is CASSAGTRVVSEQYF.

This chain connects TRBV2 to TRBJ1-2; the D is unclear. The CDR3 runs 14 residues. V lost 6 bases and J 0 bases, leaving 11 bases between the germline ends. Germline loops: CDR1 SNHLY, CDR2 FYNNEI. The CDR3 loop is CASRATEANYGYTF. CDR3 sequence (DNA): TGTGCCAGCAGAGCGACGGAAGCTAACTATGGCTACACCTTC.

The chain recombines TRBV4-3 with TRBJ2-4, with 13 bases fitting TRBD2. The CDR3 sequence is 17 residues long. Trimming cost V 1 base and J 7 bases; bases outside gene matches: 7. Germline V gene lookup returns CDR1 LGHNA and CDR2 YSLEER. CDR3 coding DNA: TGCGCCAGCAGCCAAGGGACTAGCGGGAGTGGGGGGAACATTCAGTACTTC. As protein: CASSQGTSGSGGNIQYF.

CDR3 nucleotide sequence: TGTGCCAGCAGCGGGTCCGCGGGAGGAGCCTCCTACAATGAGCAGTTCTTC. Protein: CASSGSAGGASYNEQFF. The chain uses TRBV11-3 and TRBJ2-1, with 8 bases fitting TRBD2. The CDR3 length is 17 residues. After removal of 5 bases from V and 0 bases from J, the junction contained 9 bases not matched to a gene. The germline V gene encodes CDR1 SGHNT and CDR2 YENEEA. The full variable domain, with the rest looked up from reference TRBV11-3 and TRBJ2-1, is EAGVVQSPRYKIIEKKQPVAFWCNPISGHNTLYWYLQNLGQGPELLIRYENEEAVDDSQLPKDRFSAERLKGVDSTLKIQPAELGDSAVYLCASSGSAGGASYNEQFFGPGTRLTVL.

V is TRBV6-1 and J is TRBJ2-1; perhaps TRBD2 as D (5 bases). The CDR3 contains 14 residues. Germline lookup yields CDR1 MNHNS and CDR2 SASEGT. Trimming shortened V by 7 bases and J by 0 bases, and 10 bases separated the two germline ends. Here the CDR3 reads CASTGGYSYNEQFF. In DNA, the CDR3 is TGTGCCAGCACCGGAGGTTACTCCTACAATGAGCAGTTCTTC.

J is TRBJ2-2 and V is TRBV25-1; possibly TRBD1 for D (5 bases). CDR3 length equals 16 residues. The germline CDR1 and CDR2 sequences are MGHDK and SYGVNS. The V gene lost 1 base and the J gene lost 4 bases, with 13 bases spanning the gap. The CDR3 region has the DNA TGTGCCAGCAGTGAATGGAACAGGTTCGGCACCGGGGAGCTGTTTTTT. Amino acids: CASSEWNRFGTGELFF.

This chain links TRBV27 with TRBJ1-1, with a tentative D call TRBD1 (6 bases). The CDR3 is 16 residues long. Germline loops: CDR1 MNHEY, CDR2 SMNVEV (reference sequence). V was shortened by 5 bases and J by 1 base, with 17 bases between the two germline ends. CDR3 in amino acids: CASSPHVGGPNTEAFF. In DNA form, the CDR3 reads TGTGCCAGCAGTCCACACGTTGGGGGCCCGAACACTGAAGCTTTCTTT.

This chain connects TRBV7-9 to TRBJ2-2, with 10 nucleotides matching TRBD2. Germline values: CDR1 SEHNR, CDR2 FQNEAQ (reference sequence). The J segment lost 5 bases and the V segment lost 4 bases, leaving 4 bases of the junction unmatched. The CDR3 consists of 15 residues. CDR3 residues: CASSSLAGATGELFF. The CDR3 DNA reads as TGTGCCAGCAGCTCTCTAGCGGGAGCAACCGGGGAGCTGTTTTTT.

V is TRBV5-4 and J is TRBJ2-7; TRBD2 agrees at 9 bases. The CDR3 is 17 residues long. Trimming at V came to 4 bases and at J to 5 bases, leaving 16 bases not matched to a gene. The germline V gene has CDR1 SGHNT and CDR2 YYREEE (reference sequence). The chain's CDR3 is CASSNDPLAGAMDEQYF. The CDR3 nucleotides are TGTGCCAGCAGCAACGATCCATTAGCGGGGGCTATGGACGAGCAGTACTTC.

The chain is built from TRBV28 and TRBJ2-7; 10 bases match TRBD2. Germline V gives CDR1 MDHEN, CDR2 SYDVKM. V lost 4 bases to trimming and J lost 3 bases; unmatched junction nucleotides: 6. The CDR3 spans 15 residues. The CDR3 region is CASSSPSGSRYEQYF. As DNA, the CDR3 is TGTGCCAGCAGTTCGCCTAGCGGGAGTCGCTACGAGCAGTACTTC.

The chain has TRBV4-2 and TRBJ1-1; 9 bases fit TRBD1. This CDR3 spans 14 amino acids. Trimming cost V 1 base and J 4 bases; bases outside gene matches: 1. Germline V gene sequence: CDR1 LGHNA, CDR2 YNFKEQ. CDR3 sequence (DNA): TGTGCCAGCAGCCAAGTGGACAGGGGCACTGAAGCTTTCTTT. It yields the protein CASSQVDRGTEAFF.

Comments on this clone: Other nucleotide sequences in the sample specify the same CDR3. The CDR3 spells CSASPSYGYTF. The DNA of the CDR3 is TGCAGTGCTAGCCCTTCCTATGGCTACACCTTC. The gene calls are TRBV20-1 and TRBJ1-2, with D unresolved. The length of the CDR3 is 11 residues. Trimming shortened V by 3 bases and J by 4 bases, and 6 bases separated the two germline ends. The germline gives CDR1 DFQATT, CDR2 SNEGSKA (reference sequence).

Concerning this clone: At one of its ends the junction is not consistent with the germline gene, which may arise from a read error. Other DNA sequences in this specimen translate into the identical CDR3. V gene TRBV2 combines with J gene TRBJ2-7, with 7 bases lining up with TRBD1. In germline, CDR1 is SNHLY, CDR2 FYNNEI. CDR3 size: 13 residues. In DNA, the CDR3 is TGTGCCAGCAGGTCCGGGACAGCCTACGAGCAGTACTTT. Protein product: CASRSGTAYEQYF.

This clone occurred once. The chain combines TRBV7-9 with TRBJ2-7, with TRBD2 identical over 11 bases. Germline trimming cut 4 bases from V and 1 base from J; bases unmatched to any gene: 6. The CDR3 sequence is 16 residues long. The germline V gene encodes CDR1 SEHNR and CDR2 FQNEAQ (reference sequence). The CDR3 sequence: CASSSYGTSGSYEQYF. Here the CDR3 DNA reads TGTGCCAGCAGCTCGTACGGGACTAGCGGATCCTACGAGCAGTACTTC.

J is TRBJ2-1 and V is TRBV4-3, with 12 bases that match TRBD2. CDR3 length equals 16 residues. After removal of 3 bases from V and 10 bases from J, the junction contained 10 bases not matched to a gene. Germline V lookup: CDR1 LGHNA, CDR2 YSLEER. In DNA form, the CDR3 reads TGCGCCAGCAGCCAGGGGATGACTAGCGGGAGAAGGGAGCAGTTCTTC. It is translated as CASSQGMTSGRREQFF.

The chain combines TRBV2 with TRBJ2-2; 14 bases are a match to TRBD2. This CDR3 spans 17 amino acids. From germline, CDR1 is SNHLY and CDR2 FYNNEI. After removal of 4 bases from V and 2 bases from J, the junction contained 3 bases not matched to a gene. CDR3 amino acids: CASSVTSGRGNTGELFF. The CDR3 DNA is TGTGCCAGCAGTGTGACTAGCGGGAGGGGAAACACCGGGGAGCTGTTTTTT.

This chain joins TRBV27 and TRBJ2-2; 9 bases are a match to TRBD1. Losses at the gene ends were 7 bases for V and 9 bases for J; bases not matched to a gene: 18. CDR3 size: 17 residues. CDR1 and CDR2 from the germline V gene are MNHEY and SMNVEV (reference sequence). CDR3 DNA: TGTGCCAGCACCTCCAGGACAGGGGAGAGCGAGAGCAGGGAGCTGTTTTTT. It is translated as CASTSRTGESESRELFF.

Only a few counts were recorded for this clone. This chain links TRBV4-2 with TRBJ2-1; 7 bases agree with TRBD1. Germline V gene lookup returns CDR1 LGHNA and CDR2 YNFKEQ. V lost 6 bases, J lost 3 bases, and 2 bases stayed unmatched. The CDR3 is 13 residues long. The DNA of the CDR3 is TGTGCCAGCAGAGGGGGCGACTACAATGAGCAGTTCTTC. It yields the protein CASRGGDYNEQFF.

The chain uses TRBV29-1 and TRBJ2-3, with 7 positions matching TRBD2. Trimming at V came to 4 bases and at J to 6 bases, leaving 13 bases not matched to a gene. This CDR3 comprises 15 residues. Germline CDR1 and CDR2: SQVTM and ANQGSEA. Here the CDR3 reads CSVVEGWEGLDTQYF. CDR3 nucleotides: TGCAGCGTTGTTGAGGGGTGGGAGGGCCTGGATACGCAGTATTTT.

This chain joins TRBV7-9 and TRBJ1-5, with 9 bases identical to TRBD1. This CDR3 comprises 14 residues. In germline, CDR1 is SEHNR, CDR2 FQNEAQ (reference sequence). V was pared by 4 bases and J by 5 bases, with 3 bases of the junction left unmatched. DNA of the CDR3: TGTGCCAGCAGCTCGGGACAGGGATATCAGCCCCAGCATTTT. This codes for CASSSGQGYQPQHF.

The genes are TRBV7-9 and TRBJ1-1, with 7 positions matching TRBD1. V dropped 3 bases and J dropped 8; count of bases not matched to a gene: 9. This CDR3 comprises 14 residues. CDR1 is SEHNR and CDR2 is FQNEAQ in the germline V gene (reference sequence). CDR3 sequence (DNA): TGTGCCAGCAGCTTTGGGACAGAAGACGAAGAAGCTTTCTTT. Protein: CASSFGTEDEEAFF.

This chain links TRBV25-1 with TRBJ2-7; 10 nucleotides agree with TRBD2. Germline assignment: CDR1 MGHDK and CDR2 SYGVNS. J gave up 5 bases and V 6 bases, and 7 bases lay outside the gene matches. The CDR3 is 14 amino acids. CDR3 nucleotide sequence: TGTGCCAGCAGAGTACCGGGACTAGCGAACGAGCAGTACTTC. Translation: CASRVPGLANEQYF.

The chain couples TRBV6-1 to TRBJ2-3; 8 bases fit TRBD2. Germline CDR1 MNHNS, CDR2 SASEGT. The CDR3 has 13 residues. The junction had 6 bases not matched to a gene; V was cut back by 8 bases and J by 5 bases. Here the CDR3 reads CASLLAGGDTQYF. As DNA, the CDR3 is TGTGCCAGCCTCTTGGCGGGGGGAGATACGCAGTATTTT.

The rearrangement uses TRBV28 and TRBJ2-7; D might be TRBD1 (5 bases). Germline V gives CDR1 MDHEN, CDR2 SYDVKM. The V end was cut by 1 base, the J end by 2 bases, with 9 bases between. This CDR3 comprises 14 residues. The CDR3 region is CASSLSDRTYEQYF. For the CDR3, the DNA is TGTGCCAGCAGTTTATCCGACAGAACCTACGAGCAGTACTTC. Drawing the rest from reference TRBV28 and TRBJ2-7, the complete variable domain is DVKVTQSSRYLVKRTGEKVFLECVQDMDHENMFWYRQDPGLGLRLIYFSYDVKMKEKGDIPEGYSVSREKKERFSLILESASTNQTSMYLCASSLSDRTYEQYFGPGTRLTVT.

CDR3 in amino acids: CASSSRTGTGTNEQFF. CDR3 DNA sequence: TGTGCCAGCAGCTCTAGAACCGGGACAGGTACCAATGAGCAGTTCTTC. V and J are TRBV11-3 and TRBJ2-1, with 8 bases fitting TRBD1. Germline CDR1 and CDR2: SGHNT and YENEEA. Trimming at V came to 4 bases and at J to 6 bases, leaving 11 bases not matched to a gene. This CDR3 region has 16 residues.

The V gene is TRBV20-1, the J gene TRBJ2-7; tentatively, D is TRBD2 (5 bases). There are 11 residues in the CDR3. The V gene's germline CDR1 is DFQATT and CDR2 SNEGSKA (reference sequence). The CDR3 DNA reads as TGCGGCGGGCGGGCTGCTTACGAGCAGTACTTC. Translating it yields CGGRAAYEQYF.

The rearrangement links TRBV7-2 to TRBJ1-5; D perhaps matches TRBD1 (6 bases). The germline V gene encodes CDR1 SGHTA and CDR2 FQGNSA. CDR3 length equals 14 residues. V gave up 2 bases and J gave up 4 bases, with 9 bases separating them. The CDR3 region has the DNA TGTGCCAGCAGCTTAATCCAGGGGAATCAGCCCCAGCATTTT. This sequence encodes CASSLIQGNQPQHF.